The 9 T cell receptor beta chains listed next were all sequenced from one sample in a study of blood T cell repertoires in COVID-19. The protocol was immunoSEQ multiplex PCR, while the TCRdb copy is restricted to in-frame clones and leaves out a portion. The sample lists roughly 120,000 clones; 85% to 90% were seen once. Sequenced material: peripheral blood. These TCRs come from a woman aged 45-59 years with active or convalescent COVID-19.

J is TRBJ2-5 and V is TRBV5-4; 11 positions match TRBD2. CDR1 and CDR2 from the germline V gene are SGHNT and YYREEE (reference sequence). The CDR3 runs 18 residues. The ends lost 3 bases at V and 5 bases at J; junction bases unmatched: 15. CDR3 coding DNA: TGTGCCAGCAGCTCGGGGTGGCTAGCGGGAGGAGGGGCTGAGACCCAGTACTTC. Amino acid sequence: CASSSGWLAGGGAETQYF.

CDR3 coding DNA: TGTGCCAGCAGCCAAGGACAAATGCCACTAGCGGGCGGGCGGGTGTACTTC. As protein: CASSQGQMPLAGGRVYF. The chain carries TRBV3-1 (or the pseudogene TRBV3-2) and TRBJ2-7, with 9 nucleotides matching TRBD2. The germline CDR1 and CDR2 sequences are LGHDT and YNNKEL (reference sequence). V was pared by 1 base and J by 12 bases, with 19 bases of the junction left unmatched. CDR3 size: 17 residues.

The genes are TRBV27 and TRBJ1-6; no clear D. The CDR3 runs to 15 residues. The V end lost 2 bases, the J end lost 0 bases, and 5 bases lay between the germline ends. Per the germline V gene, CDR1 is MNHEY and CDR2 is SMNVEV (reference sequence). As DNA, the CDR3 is TGTGCCAGCAGTTTACTGAGCTCCTATAATTCACCCCTCCACTTT. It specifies CASSLLSSYNSPLHF.

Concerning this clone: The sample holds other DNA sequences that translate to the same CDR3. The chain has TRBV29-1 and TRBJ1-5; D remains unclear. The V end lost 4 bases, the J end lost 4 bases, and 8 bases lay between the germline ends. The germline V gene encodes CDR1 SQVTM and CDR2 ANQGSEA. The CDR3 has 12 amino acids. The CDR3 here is CSVVSGNQPQHF. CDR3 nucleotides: TGCAGCGTTGTTAGCGGGAATCAGCCCCAGCATTTT.

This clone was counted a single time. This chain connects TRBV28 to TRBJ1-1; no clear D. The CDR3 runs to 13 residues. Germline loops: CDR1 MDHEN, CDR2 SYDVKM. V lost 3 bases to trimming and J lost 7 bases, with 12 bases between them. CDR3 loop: CASSFFGAGEAFF. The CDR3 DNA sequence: TGTGCCAGCAGTTTTTTTGGAGCGGGTGAAGCTTTCTTT. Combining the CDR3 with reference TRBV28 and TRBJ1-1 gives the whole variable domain DVKVTQSSRYLVKRTGEKVFLECVQDMDHENMFWYRQDPGLGLRLIYFSYDVKMKEKGDIPEGYSVSREKKERFSLILESASTNQTSMYLCASSFFGAGEAFFGQGTRLTVV.

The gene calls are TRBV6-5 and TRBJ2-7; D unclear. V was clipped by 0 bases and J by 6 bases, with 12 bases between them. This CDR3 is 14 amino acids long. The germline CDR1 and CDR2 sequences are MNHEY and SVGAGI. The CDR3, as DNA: TGTGCCAGCAGTTACTCACCGACCACGGGCGAGCAGTACTTC. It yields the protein CASSYSPTTGEQYF.

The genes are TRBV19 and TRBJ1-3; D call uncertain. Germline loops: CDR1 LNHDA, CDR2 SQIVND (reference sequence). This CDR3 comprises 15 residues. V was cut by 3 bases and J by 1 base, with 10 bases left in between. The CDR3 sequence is CASSIGRTSGNTIYF. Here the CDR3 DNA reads TGTGCCAGTAGTATCGGTCGGACTTCTGGAAACACCATATATTTT.

This chain's CDR3 is CASSRHRGPLPPEAFF. DNA for the CDR3: TGTGCCAGCAGCAGACACAGGGGGCCGCTCCCCCCTGAAGCTTTCTTT. The chain couples TRBV5-6 to TRBJ1-1; 9 bases fit TRBD1. Germline V gene sequence: CDR1 SGHDT, CDR2 YYEEEE. V gave up 4 bases and J gave up 6 bases; unmatched junction bases: 13. This CDR3 has 16 residues. Filled out from reference TRBV5-6 and TRBJ1-1, the complete variable domain reads DAGVTQSPTHLIKTRGQQVTLRCSPKSGHDTVSWYQQALGQGPQFIFQYYEEEERQRGNFPDRFSGHQFPNYSSELNVNALLLGDSALYLCASSRHRGPLPPEAFFGQGTRLTVV.

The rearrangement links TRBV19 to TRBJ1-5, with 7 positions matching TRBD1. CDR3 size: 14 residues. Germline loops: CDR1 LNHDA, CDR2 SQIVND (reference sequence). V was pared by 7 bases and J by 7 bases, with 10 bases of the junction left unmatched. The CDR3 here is CASINPGTDQPQHF. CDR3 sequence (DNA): TGTGCCAGTATTAACCCCGGGACAGACCAGCCCCAGCATTTT.